Each of the 27 T cell receptor beta chains below was sequenced from the same sample in a study of cytomegalovirus exposure and HLA in healthy donors. The PCR was carried out with 60 Vbeta primers and 13 Jbeta primers. Profiled with immunoSEQ multiplex PCR; TCRdb holds only in-frame clones, not every one. The profile shows over 150,000 clones, more than 60% of them singletons. Sequenced input: PBMCs. These receptor sequences come from a male donor in good health and CMV-seronegative.

CDR3 loop: CASSSTQGPHYNEQFF. In DNA form, the CDR3 reads TGTGCCAGCAGTTCCACTCAGGGGCCCCATTACAATGAGCAGTTCTTC. The chain uses TRBV28 and TRBJ2-1; possibly TRBD1 for D (6 bases). The germline V and J ends were trimmed by 4 bases and 4 bases, with 17 bases remaining between them. Germline V gene sequence: CDR1 MDHEN, CDR2 SYDVKM. CDR3 size: 16 residues.

This clone was seen only once. The chain uses TRBV10-3 and TRBJ2-1, with 13 positions matching TRBD2. Germline-derived CDR1 and CDR2 are ENHRY and SYGVKD. The CDR3 runs to 13 residues. With 7 bases clipped from V and 12 bases from J, the junction kept 6 bases outside the gene matches. The CDR3 loop reads CAIMGTSGRVQFF. The CDR3, as DNA: TGTGCCATCATGGGCACTAGCGGGAGGGTGCAGTTCTTC.

This chain links TRBV7-9 with TRBJ2-1; 11 nucleotides agree with TRBD2. The germline V gene encodes CDR1 SEHNR and CDR2 FQNEAQ (reference sequence). The CDR3 totals 16 residues. Unmatched junction bases numbered 5, after V lost 5 bases and J lost 2 bases. The CDR3 nucleotides read TGTGCCAGCAGCCGGGGACTAGCGGAAACCTACAATGAGCAGTTCTTC. It translates to CASSRGLAETYNEQFF.

V usage is TRBV5-1 and J usage is TRBJ1-1, with D possibly TRBD1 on 5 matching bases. Germline loops: CDR1 SGHRS, CDR2 YFSETQ. The CDR3 is made up of 15 amino acids. Trimming removed 7 bases from V and 1 base from J, with 17 bases in between. CDR3 DNA: TGCGCCAGCTATCCCTTAGGGGCAGCGAACACTGAAGCTTTCTTT. Its translation: CASYPLGAANTEAFF. Full variable domain (rest looked up from reference TRBV5-1 and TRBJ1-1): KAGVTQTPRYLIKTRGQQVTLSCSPISGHRSVSWYQQTPGQGLQFLFEYFSETQRNKGNFPGRFSGRQFSNSRSEMNVSTLELGDSALYLCASYPLGAANTEAFFGQGTRLTVV.

The gene calls are TRBV6-5 and TRBJ1-5; 8 bases agree with TRBD1. The CDR3 sequence is 15 residues long. V was clipped by 5 bases and J by 4 bases; unmatched bases: 7. Germline CDR1 MNHEY, CDR2 SVGAGI. The CDR3 DNA is TGTGCCAGCAGTGGCACAGGGGGATTGAATCAGCCCCAGCATTTT. This codes for CASSGTGGLNQPQHF.

The chain recombines TRBV2 with TRBJ2-1, with D unclear. The V gene's germline CDR1 is SNHLY and CDR2 FYNNEI. The CDR3 covers 13 residues. Trimming shortened V by 7 bases and J by 2 bases, and 9 bases separated the two germline ends. The CDR3 sequence: CASKRVTYNEQFF. The DNA for the CDR3 is TGTGCCAGCAAACGGGTTACCTACAATGAGCAGTTCTTC.

CDR3 DNA: TGCGCCAGCAGCCAAGACAACCGGGGATTCGGGACCCAGTACTTC. This codes for CASSQDNRGFGTQYF. The rearrangement uses TRBV4-1 and TRBJ2-5, with a weak D call TRBD2 (5 bases). The CDR3 extends over 15 amino acids. Trimming took off 0 bases at V and 7 bases at J, with 15 bases between the two ends. Per the germline V gene, CDR1 is MGHRA and CDR2 is YSYEKL.

The rearrangement uses TRBV9 and TRBJ2-1, with D possibly matching TRBD2 (6 bases). The germline V and J ends were trimmed by 0 bases and 1 base, with 8 bases remaining between them. Germline assignment: CDR1 SGDLS and CDR2 YYNGEE. The CDR3 contains 15 residues. This chain's CDR3 is CASSVAAGSYNEQFF. For the CDR3, the DNA is TGTGCCAGCAGCGTAGCTGCGGGGTCCTACAATGAGCAGTTCTTC.

V gene TRBV15 combines with J gene TRBJ2-3; TRBD2 agrees at 8 bases. The CDR3 covers 14 residues. In germline, CDR1 is LNHNV, CDR2 YYDKDF (reference sequence). After removal of 0 bases from V and 7 bases from J, the junction contained 3 bases not matched to a gene. The CDR3 region has the DNA TGTGCCACCAGCAGAGACGGGGGGGCATATACGCAGTATTTT. Protein product: CATSRDGGAYTQYF.

The rearrangement links TRBV28 to TRBJ2-3; 8 nucleotides line up with TRBD2. CDR3 length: 16 residues. Germline CDR1 and CDR2: MDHEN and SYDVKM. V was clipped by 6 bases and J by 3 bases; unmatched bases: 11. For the CDR3, the DNA is TGTGCCAGCAGACCTCCCGGGGGGGTGAGGACAGATACGCAGTATTTT. Translating gives CASRPPGGVRTDTQYF.

This clone was detected once. J is TRBJ2-6 and V is TRBV18; D perhaps matches TRBD1 (6 bases). Germline CDR1 KGHSH, CDR2 LQKENI. The V end was cut by 6 bases, the J end by 2 bases, with 11 bases between. There are 15 residues in the CDR3. CDR3 sequence: CASSQQGTGANVLTF. CDR3 DNA: TGTGCCAGCTCTCAACAGGGTACTGGGGCCAACGTCCTGACTTTC.

This chain uses TRBV30 with TRBJ1-6; 9 bases align to TRBD1. The germline V gene has CDR1 GTSNPN and CDR2 SVGIG (reference sequence). The CDR3 runs to 16 residues. J gave up 10 bases and V 0 bases, and 10 bases lay outside the gene matches. CDR3 sequence reads: CAWSVTGDRDGSPLHF. CDR3 nucleotide sequence: TGTGCCTGGAGTGTAACTGGGGACAGGGATGGATCACCCCTCCACTTT.

This chain connects TRBV28 to TRBJ2-1, with a tentative D call TRBD1 (6 bases). CDR3 length: 15 amino acids. Trimming left V 5 bases short and J 8 bases short, with 19 bases between. Germline loops: CDR1 MDHEN, CDR2 SYDVKM. The CDR3 DNA reads TGTGCCAGCAGTACCGGGACGGAGAAGGGGGATGAGCAGTTCTTC. It translates to CASSTGTEKGDEQFF.

The rearrangement uses TRBV5-1 and TRBJ1-2; 9 bases align to TRBD1. Germline CDR1 is SGHRS and CDR2 is YFSETQ. V lost 3 bases, J lost 4 bases, and 1 base stayed unmatched. This CDR3 is built from 13 residues. CDR3 loop: CASSSQGAYGYTF. The CDR3, as DNA: TGCGCCAGCAGCTCACAGGGGGCCTATGGCTACACCTTC.

V is TRBV19 and J is TRBJ1-2; the D gene is possibly TRBD1 (6 bases). CDR3 size: 13 residues. The V end lost 6 bases, the J end lost 6 bases, and 14 bases lay between the germline ends. Germline V lookup: CDR1 LNHDA, CDR2 SQIVND (reference sequence). CDR3 nucleotides: TGTGCCAGTAGGACGTACAGGGCGAATGGCTACACCTTC. Protein: CASRTYRANGYTF.

V usage is TRBV5-1 and J usage is TRBJ2-1; 10 nucleotides match TRBD2. This CDR3 spans 15 amino acids. The germline CDR1 and CDR2 sequences are SGHRS and YFSETQ. V lost 2 bases to trimming and J lost 7 bases; unmatched junction nucleotides: 6. The DNA of the CDR3 is TGCGCCAGCAGCTTTTTAGCGGGAGGTGGTAATGAGCAGTTCTTC. Amino acid sequence: CASSFLAGGGNEQFF.

The sample holds a few counts of this clone. The CDR3: CASSPGDSSYNSPLHF. The CDR3 region has the DNA TGCGCCAGCAGCCCAGGGGACAGCTCCTATAATTCACCCCTCCACTTT. The J gene is TRBJ1-6, the V gene TRBV5-1; 7 nucleotides align to TRBD1. With 4 bases clipped from V and 0 bases from J, the junction kept 4 bases outside the gene matches. The CDR3 runs 16 residues. Germline V gene data show CDR1 as SGHRS and CDR2 as YFSETQ.

The V and J genes are TRBV19 and TRBJ2-1; 7 bases match TRBD2. This CDR3 comprises 15 residues. V was pared by 5 bases and J by 6 bases, with 10 bases of the junction left unmatched. Germline V gives CDR1 LNHDA, CDR2 SQIVND (reference sequence). The DNA for the CDR3 is TGTGCCAGTAGTCTCCCGGGACTAACGGGCAATGAGCAGTTCTTC. The encoded protein is CASSLPGLTGNEQFF.

The V gene is TRBV28, the J gene TRBJ2-1, with D unclear. The CDR3 is 11 amino acids. Trimming stripped 3 bases from V and 12 bases from J, with 9 bases between. CDR1 and CDR2 from the germline V gene are MDHEN and SYDVKM. CDR3 nucleotides: TGTGCCAGCAGTTTCGGAGTCATGCAGTTCTTC. It is translated as CASSFGVMQFF.

Only a few counts were recorded for this clone. This chain links TRBV6-6 with TRBJ2-1; tentatively, D is TRBD1 (6 bases). The CDR3 is 16 amino acids. V was trimmed by 3 bases and J by 2 bases, leaving 14 bases between them. Germline V gene data show CDR1 as MNHNY and CDR2 as SVGAGI (reference sequence). The CDR3 loop reads CASSYTVGHPYNEQFF. For the CDR3, the DNA is TGTGCCAGCAGTTATACGGTGGGACACCCCTACAATGAGCAGTTCTTC.

The chain employs TRBV30 and TRBJ1-5, with D possibly matching TRBD1 (5 bases). Trimming cost V 3 bases and J 4 bases, with 7 bases left between them. Germline V gene lookup returns CDR1 GTSNPN and CDR2 SVGIG (reference sequence). The length of the CDR3 is 12 residues. CDR3 DNA: TGTGCCTGGAGCAGGGTGAATCAGCCCCAGCATTTT. As protein: CAWSRVNQPQHF. The full variable domain, its missing parts supplied by reference TRBV30 and TRBJ1-5, is SQTIHQWPATLVQPVGSPLSLECTVEGTSNPNLYWYRQAAGRGLQLLFYSVGIGQISSEVPQNLSASRPQDRQFILSSKKLLLSDSGFYLCAWSRVNQPQHFGDGTRLSIL.

As regards this clone: At one of its ends the junction is not consistent with the germline gene, which may arise from a read error. V is TRBV7-9 and J is TRBJ2-7, with TRBD1 identical over 10 bases. Germline lookup yields CDR1 SEHNR and CDR2 FQNEAQ (reference sequence). The CDR3 totals 16 residues. The CDR3 region is CSSSLVPGQGENEQYF. DNA of the CDR3: TGTTCCAGCAGCTTAGTCCCCGGACAGGGGGAAAACGAGCAGTACTTC.

The chain has TRBV6-5 and TRBJ2-3; 8 bases fit TRBD2. V was clipped by 2 bases and J by 5 bases; unmatched bases: 9. The CDR3 extends over 16 amino acids. From germline, CDR1 is MNHEY and CDR2 SVGAGI. The CDR3 coding sequence is TGTGCCAGCAGTTACATCTCGGGAGGGGTTGAAGATACGCAGTATTTT. This codes for CASSYISGGVEDTQYF.

This clone was detected only a few times. The rearrangement uses TRBV7-8 and TRBJ1-5; TRBD1 is a possible D gene (5 bases). Per the germline V gene, CDR1 is SGHVS and CDR2 is FQNEAQ. V was pared by 0 bases and J by 7 bases, with 13 bases between. The CDR3 is 15 residues long. The CDR3 sequence: CASSLAVGGGQPQHF. CDR3 sequence (DNA): TGTGCCAGCAGCTTAGCGGTGGGTGGGGGGCAGCCCCAGCATTTT.

The chain carries TRBV4-3 and TRBJ2-1; TRBD1 aligns across 8 bases. Germline CDR1 and CDR2: LGHNA and YSLEER. V was pared by 3 bases and J by 4 bases, with 2 bases of the junction left unmatched. The CDR3 has 14 amino acids. The CDR3, as DNA: TGCGCCAGCAGCCAGGGACAGGTATACAATGAGCAGTTCTTC. Translation: CASSQGQVYNEQFF.

The chain recombines TRBV14 with TRBJ1-2, with unresolved D. Trimming cost V 1 base and J 0 bases, with 3 bases left between them. CDR1 and CDR2 (germline): SGHDN, FVKESK. The CDR3 contains 13 residues. Written as DNA, the CDR3 is TGTGCCAGCAGCCAAGGGCCTAACTATGGCTACACCTTC. Translating it yields CASSQGPNYGYTF.

The chain couples TRBV5-5 to TRBJ1-5; 11 positions match TRBD1. Per the germline V gene, CDR1 is SGHKS and CDR2 is YYEKEE (reference sequence). V was pared by 4 bases and J by 2 bases, with 2 bases of the junction left unmatched. The CDR3 is made up of 15 amino acids. This chain's CDR3 is CASSGQGAGNQPQHF. As DNA, the CDR3 is TGTGCCAGCAGCGGACAGGGGGCGGGCAATCAGCCCCAGCATTTT.